This section outlines one TCR beta chain sequence together with its context. V lost 7 bases to trimming and J lost 0 bases, with 12 bases between them. The germline V gene has CDR1 SNHLY and CDR2 FYNNEI. The CDR3 is 14 residues long. Data came from immunoSEQ multiplex PCR; TCRdb stores just in-frame clones and leaves some out. The sample consists of about 130,000 clones, about 90% of them appearing once. The data were taken from a study of control samples from healthy donors and cancer patients. The TCR comes from a woman between 45 and 60 years old in good health. The sample comprised blood. The chain couples TRBV2 to TRBJ1-1, with D uncertain. CDR3 sequence: CASKRMGMNTEAFF. CDR3 DNA sequence: TGTGCCAGCAAAAGGATGGGGATGAACACTGAAGCTTTCTTT.